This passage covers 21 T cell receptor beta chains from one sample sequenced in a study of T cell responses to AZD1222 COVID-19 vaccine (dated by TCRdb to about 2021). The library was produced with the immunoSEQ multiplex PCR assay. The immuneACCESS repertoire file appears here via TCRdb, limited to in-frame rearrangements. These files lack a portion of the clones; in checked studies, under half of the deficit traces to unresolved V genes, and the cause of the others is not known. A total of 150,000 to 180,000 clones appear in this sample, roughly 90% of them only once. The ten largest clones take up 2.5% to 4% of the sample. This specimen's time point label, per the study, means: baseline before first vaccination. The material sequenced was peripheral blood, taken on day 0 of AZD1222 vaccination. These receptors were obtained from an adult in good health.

This CDR3 reads CASLPTSGASSYNEQFF. In nucleotides, the CDR3 is TGTGCCAGCCTCCCAACTAGCGGGGCGAGCTCCTACAATGAGCAGTTCTTC. The chain recombines TRBV28 with TRBJ2-1, with TRBD2 matching 10 bases. This CDR3 has 17 amino acids. The V and J ends lost 8 bases and 0 bases, in that order; junction bases with no gene match: 10. CDR1 is MDHEN and CDR2 is SYDVKM in the germline V gene.

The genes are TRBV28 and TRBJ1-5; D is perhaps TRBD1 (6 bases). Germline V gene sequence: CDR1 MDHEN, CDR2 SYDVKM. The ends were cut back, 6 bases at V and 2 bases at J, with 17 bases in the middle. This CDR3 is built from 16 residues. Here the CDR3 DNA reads TGTGCCAGCAGGATCACAGGGAGAGGAGGCAATCAGCCCCAGCATTTT. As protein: CASRITGRGGNQPQHF.

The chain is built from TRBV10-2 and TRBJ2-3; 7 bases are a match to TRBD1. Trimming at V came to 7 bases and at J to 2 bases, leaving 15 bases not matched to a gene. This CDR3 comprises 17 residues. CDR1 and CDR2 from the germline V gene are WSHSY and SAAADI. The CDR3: CASKRAGIGGPTDTQYF. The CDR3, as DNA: TGCGCCAGCAAAAGAGCCGGTATAGGGGGCCCCACAGATACGCAGTATTTT.

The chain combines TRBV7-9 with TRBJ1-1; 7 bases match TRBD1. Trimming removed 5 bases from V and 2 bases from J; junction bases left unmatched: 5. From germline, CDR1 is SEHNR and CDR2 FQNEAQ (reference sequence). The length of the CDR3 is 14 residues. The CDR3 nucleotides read TGTGCCAGCAGCACGACAGGGATAAACACTGAAGCTTTCTTT. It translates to CASSTTGINTEAFF.

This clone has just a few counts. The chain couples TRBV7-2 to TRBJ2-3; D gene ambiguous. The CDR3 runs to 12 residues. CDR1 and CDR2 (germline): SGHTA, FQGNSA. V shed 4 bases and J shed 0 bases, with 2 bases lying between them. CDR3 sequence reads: CASSWSTDTQYF. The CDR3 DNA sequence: TGTGCCAGCAGCTGGAGCACAGATACGCAGTATTTT.

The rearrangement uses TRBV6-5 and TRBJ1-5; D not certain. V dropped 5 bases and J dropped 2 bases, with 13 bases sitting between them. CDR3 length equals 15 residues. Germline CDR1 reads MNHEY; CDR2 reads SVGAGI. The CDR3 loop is CASSPVGGGNQPQHF. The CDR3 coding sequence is TGTGCCAGCAGTCCTGTAGGCGGAGGCAATCAGCCCCAGCATTTT.

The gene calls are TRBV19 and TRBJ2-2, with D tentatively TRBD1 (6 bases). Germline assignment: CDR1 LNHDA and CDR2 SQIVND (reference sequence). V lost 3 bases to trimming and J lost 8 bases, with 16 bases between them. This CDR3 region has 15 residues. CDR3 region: CASSIGQTVLGELFF. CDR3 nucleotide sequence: TGTGCCAGTAGTATCGGACAGACCGTTTTAGGGGAGCTGTTTTTT.

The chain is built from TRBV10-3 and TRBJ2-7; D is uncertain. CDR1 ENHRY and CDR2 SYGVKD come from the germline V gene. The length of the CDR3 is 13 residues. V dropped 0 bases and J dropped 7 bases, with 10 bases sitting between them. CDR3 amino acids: CAISESFSLEQYF. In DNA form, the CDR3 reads TGTGCCATCAGTGAGTCGTTCTCGTTGGAGCAGTACTTC.

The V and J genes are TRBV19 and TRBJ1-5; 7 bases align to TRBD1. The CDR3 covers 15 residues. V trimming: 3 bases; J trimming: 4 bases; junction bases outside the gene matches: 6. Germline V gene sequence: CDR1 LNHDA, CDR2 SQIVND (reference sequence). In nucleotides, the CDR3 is TGTGCCAGTAGTATTCCGGGACAGTTGAATCAGCCCCAGCATTTT. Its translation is CASSIPGQLNQPQHF. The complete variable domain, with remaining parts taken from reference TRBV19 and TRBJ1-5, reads DGGITQSPKYLFRKEGQNVTLSCEQNLNHDAMYWYRQDPGQGLRLIYYSQIVNDFQKGDIAEGYSVSREKKESFPLTVTSAQKNPTAFYLCASSIPGQLNQPQHFGDGTRLSIL.

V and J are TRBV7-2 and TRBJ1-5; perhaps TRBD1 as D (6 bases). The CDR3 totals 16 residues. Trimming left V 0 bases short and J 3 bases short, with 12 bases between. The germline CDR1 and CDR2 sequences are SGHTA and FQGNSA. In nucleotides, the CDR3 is TGTGCCAGCAGCTTAGCGAGTAGGGGGGCCAATCAGCCCCAGCATTTT. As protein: CASSLASRGANQPQHF.

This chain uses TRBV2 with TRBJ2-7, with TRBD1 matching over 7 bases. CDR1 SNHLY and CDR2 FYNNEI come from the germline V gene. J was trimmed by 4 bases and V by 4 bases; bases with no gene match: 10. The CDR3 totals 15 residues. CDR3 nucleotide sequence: TGTGCCAGCAGTGTAGACAGGGCTGAGGTGTACGAGCAGTACTTC. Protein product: CASSVDRAEVYEQYF. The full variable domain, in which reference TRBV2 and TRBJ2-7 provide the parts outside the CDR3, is EPEVTQTPSHQVTQMGQEVILRCVPISNHLYFYWYRQILGQKVEFLVSFYNNEISEKSEIFDDQFSVERPDGSNFTLKIRSTKLEDSAMYFCASSVDRAEVYEQYFGPGTRLTVT.

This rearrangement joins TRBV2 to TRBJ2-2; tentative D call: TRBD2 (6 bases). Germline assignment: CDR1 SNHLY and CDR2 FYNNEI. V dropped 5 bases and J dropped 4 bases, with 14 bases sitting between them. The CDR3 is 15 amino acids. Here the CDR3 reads CASSWRESTTGELFF. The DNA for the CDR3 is TGTGCCAGCAGTTGGAGGGAATCGACCACCGGGGAGCTGTTTTTT.

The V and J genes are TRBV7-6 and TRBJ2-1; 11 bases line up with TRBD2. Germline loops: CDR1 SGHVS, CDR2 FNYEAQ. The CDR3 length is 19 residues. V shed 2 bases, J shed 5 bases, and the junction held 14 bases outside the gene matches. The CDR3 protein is CASSLNQWRGTSGNNEQFF. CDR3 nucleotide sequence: TGTGCCAGCAGCTTAAACCAGTGGCGGGGGACTAGCGGAAACAATGAGCAGTTCTTC. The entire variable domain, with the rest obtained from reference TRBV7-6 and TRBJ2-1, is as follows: GAGVSQSPRYKVTKRGQDVALRCDPISGHVSLYWYRQALGQGPEFLTYFNYEAQQDKSGLPNDRFSAERPEGSISTLTIQRTEQRDSAMYRCASSLNQWRGTSGNNEQFFGPGTRLTVL.

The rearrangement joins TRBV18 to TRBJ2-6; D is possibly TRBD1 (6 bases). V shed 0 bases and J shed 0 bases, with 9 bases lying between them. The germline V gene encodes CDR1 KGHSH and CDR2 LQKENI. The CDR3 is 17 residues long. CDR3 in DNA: TGTGCCAGCTCACCACCGACAGGTGACTCTGGGGCCAACGTCCTGACTTTC. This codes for CASSPPTGDSGANVLTF.

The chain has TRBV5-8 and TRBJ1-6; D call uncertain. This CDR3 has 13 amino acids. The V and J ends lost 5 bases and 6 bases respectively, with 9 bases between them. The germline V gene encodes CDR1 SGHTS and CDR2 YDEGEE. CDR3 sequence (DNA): TGTGCCAGCAGACGGACTCCTAATTCACCCCTCCACTTT. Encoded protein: CASRRTPNSPLHF.

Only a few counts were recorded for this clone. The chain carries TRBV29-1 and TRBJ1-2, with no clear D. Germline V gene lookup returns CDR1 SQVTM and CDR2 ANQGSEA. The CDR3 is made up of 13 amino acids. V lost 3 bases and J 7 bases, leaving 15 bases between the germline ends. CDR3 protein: CSVDDGSRSGYTF. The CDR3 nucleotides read TGCAGCGTTGATGATGGCTCGAGGAGTGGCTACACCTTC.

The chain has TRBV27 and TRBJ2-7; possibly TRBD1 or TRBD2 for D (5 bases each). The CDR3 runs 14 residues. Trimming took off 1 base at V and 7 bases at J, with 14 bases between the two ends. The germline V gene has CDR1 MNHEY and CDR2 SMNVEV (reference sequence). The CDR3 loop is CASSLFWGFGEQYF. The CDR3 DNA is TGTGCCAGCAGTTTATTTTGGGGGTTTGGTGAGCAGTACTTC.

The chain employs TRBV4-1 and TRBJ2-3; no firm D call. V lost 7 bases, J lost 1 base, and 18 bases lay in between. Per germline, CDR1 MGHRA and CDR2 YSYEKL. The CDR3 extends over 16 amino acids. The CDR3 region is CASNLSPGSRTDTQYF. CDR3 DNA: TGCGCCAGCAACCTAAGCCCCGGCTCGCGCACAGATACGCAGTATTTT.

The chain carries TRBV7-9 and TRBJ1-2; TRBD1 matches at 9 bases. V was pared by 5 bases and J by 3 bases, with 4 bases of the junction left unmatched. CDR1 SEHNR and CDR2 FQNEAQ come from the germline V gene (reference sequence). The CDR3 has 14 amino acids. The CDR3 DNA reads TGTGCCAGCAGCGGGACAGGGACCCACTATGGCTACACCTTC. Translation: CASSGTGTHYGYTF.

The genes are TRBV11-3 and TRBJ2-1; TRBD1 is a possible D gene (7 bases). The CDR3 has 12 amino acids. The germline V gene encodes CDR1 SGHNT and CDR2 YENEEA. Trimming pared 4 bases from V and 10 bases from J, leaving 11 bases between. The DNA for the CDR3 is TGTGCCAGCAGCTCCCAGGGGGGCGAGCAGTTCTTC. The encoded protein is CASSSQGGEQFF.

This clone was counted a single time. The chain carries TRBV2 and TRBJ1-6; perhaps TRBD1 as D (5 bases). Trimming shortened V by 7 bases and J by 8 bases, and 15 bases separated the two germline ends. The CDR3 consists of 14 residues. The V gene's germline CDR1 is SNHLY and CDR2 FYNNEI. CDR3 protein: CASKSQGTHSPLHF. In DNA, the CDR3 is TGTGCCAGCAAGAGTCAGGGTACCCATTCACCCCTCCACTTT.